These 2 T cell receptor beta chains share one sample of origin, sequenced in a study of technical replicates of blood from several donors. TCRdb's table, derived via immunoSEQ multiplex PCR, lists solely in-frame clones and lacks some. The sample consists of around 85,000 clones, around 94% of them appearing once. The sample was T cells isolated from PBMCs. These receptors came from a human donor in good health.

The chain has TRBV19 and TRBJ2-1; 9 bases line up with TRBD1. V lost 5 bases and J lost 8; bases outside the gene matches: 10. The length of the CDR3 is 15 residues. Looked up from germline, CDR1 is LNHDA and CDR2 is SQIVND (reference sequence). DNA of the CDR3: TGTGCCAGTAGTTTAGGACAGGGGCTTGCTGATGAGCAGTTCTTC. It codes for CASSLGQGLADEQFF.

This chain links TRBV28 with TRBJ1-1, with TRBD1 identical over 7 bases. V lost 6 bases and J lost 11; bases outside the gene matches: 6. Germline V lookup: CDR1 MDHEN, CDR2 SYDVKM. This CDR3 region has 11 residues. DNA of the CDR3: TGTGCCAGCAGACAGGGGCCTCGGGCTTTCTTT. Amino acid sequence: CASRQGPRAFF.